What follows describes a single T cell receptor beta chain. The germline gives CDR1 DFQATT, CDR2 SNEGSKA (reference sequence). This CDR3 has 12 amino acids. The entry originates in a study of monozygotic twins with inflammatory bowel disease. Reanalyzing the 5' RACE reads, TCRdb keeps one entry per CDR3 protein, without DNA. The sample includes roughly 320,000 distinct CDR3 sequences. The chain is built from TRBV20-1 and TRBJ2-7; TCRdb reports TRBD1, a call that lacks DNA to check it against. The clonotype was recovered from a human donor with ulcerative colitis or Crohn's disease, or a healthy co-twin of an affected twin (not recorded which). Source material: blood. CDR3 amino acids: CSAPGQGYEQYF.